This T cell receptor (beta chain) was profiled in a study of T cell repertoires in cytomegalovirus infection. TCRdb redid the calling of the reads with MiXCR, one entry per CDR3 protein. The sample yields 30,000 to 40,000 distinct CDR3 sequences, 40% to 65% seen once. This clonotype was seen many times. Its antigen is unidentified. Here the sequenced sample was CD8+ T cells from cultured PBMCs, taken from culture after CMV antigen stimulation. The source is a human donor in good health (CMV status not recorded). Some clones in this sample may be carry-over from other donors' samples.

Here the CDR3 reads CASSEWGEKAGELFF. The DNA of the CDR3 is TGCGCCAGCAGTGAATGGGGGGAGAAGGCCGGGGAGCTGTTTTTT. The J gene is TRBJ2-2, the V gene TRBV5-1; D is perhaps TRBD2 (6 bases). The CDR3 sequence is 15 residues long. Per the germline V gene, CDR1 is SGHRS and CDR2 is YFSETQ. The V gene lost 5 bases and the J gene lost 6 bases, with 17 bases spanning the gap.